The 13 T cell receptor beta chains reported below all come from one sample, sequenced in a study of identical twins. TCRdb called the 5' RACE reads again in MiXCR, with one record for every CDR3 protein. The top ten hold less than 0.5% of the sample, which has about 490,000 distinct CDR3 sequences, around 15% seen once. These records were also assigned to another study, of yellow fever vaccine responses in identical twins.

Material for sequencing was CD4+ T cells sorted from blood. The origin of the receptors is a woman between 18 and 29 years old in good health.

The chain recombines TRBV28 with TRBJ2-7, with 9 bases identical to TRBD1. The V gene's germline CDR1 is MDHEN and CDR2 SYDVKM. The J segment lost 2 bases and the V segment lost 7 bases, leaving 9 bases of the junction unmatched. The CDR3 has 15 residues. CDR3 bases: TGTGCCAGCACCCCTTCCGGGACAGGGACCTACGAGCAGTACTTC. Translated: CASTPSGTGTYEQYF.

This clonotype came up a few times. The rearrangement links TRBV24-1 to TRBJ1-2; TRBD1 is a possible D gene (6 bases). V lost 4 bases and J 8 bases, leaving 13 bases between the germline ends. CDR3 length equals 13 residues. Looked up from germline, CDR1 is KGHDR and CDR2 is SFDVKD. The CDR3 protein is CATSELQGRGYTF. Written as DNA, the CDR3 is TGTGCCACCAGTGAATTACAGGGACGCGGCTACACCTTC.

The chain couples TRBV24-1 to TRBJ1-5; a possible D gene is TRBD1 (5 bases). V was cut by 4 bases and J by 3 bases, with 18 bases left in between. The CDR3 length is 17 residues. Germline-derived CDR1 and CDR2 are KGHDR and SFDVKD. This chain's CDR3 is CATSDSRVTTINQPQHF. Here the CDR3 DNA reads TGTGCCACCAGTGACAGCAGGGTGACCACAATCAATCAGCCCCAGCATTTT.

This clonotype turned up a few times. The CDR3 region has the DNA TGTGCCAGCAGTTCCCACAGGGGAGATGGAAACACCATATATTTT. Its translation: CASSSHRGDGNTIYF. This chain links TRBV28 with TRBJ1-3, with 7 bases aligning to TRBD1. The CDR3 totals 15 residues. Germline V gives CDR1 MDHEN, CDR2 SYDVKM. V trimming: 4 bases; J trimming: 3 bases; junction bases outside the gene matches: 6.

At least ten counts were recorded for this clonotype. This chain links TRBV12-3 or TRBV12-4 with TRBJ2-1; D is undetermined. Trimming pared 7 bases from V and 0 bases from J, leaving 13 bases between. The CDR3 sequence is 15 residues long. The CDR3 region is CASKGGPNSYNEQFF. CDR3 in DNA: TGTGCCAGCAAGGGCGGCCCGAACTCCTACAATGAGCAGTTCTTC.

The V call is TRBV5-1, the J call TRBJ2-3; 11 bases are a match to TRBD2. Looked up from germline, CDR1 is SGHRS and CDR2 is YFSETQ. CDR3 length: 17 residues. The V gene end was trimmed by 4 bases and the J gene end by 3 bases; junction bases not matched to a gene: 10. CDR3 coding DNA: TGCGCCAGCAGCCCGCGGGTAGCGGGAGGGCCGACAGATACGCAGTATTTT. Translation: CASSPRVAGGPTDTQYF. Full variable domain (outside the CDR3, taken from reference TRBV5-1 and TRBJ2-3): KAGVTQTPRYLIKTRGQQVTLSCSPISGHRSVSWYQQTPGQGLQFLFEYFSETQRNKGNFPGRFSGRQFSNSRSEMNVSTLELGDSALYLCASSPRVAGGPTDTQYFGPGTRLTVL.

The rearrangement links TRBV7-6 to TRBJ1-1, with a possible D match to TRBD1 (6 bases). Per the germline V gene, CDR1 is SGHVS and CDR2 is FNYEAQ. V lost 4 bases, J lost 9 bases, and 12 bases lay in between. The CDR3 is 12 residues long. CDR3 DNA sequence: TGTGCCAGCAGCTATCAACAGGGTCAAGCTTTCTTT. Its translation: CASSYQQGQAFF.

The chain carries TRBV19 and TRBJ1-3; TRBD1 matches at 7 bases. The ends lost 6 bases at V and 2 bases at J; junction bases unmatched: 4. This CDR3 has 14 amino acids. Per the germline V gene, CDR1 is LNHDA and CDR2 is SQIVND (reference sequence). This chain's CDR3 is CASRLGTAGNTIYF. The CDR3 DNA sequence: TGTGCCAGTAGGCTCGGGACAGCTGGAAACACCATATATTTT.

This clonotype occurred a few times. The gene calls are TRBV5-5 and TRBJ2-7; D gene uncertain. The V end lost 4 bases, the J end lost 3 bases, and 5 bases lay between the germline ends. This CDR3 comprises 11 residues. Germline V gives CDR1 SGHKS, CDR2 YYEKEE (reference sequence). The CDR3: CASSANYEQYV. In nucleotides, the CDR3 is TGTGCCAGCAGCGCAAACTACGAGCAGTACGTC.

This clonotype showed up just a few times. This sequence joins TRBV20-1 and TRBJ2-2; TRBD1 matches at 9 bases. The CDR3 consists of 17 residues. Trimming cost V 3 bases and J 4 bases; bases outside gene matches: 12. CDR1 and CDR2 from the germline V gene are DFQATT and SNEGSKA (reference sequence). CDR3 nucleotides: TGCAGTGCTAGGGCCACCGAAGGACAGGGGATCACCGGGGAGCTGTTTTTT. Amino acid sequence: CSARATEGQGITGELFF.

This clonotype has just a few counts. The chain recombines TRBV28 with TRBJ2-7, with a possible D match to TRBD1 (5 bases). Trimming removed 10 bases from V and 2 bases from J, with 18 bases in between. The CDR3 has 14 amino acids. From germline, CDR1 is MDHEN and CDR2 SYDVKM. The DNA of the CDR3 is TGTGCCACGGGTCGTTCGGACATGCCCTACGAGCAGTACTTC. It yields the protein CATGRSDMPYEQYF.

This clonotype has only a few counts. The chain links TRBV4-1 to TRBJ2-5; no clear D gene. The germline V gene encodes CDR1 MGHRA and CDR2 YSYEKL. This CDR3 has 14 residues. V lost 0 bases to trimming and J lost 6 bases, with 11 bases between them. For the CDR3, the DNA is TGCGCCAGCAGCCAAGATTCCGTTCAGAAGACCCAGTACTTC. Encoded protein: CASSQDSVQKTQYF.

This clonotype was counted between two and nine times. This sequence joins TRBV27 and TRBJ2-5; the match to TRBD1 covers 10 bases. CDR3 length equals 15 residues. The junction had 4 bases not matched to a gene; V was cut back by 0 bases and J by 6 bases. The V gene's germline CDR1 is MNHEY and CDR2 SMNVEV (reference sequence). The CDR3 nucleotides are TGTGCCAGCAGTTTATCTGGGGACAGGGGACAGACCCAGTACTTC. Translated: CASSLSGDRGQTQYF.